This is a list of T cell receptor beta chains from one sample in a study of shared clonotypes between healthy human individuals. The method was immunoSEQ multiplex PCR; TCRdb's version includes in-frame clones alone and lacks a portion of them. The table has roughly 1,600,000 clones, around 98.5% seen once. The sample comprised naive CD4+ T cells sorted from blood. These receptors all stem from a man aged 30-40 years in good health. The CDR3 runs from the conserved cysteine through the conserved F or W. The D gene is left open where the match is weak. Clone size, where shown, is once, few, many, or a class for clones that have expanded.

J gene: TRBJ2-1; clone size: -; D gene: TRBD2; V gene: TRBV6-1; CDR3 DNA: TGTGCCAGCAGGGTTCTAGCGGGAGTTTACAATGAGCAGTTCTTC; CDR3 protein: CASRVLAGVYNEQFF
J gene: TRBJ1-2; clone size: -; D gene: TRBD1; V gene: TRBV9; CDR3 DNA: TGTGCCAGCACCTGGGACAGTTCGGGAACGGCTGGCTACACCTTC; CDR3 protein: CASTWDSSGTAGYTF
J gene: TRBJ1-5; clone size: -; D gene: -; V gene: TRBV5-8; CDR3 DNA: TGTGCCAGCAGCTTGAGGGGCATTGGTTCTAGCAATCAGCCCCAGCATTTT; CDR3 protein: CASSLRGIGSSNQPQHF
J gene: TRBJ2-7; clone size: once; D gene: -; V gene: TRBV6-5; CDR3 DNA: TGTGCCAGCAGTCCCGAGGCTAGGCCTTTCTACGAGCAGTACTTC; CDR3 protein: CASSPEARPFYEQYF
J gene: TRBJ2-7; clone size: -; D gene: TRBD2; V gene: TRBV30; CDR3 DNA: TGTGCCTACCTTCGGGCGGGAGGGGCCTACGAGCAGTACTTC; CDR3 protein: CAYLRAGGAYEQYF
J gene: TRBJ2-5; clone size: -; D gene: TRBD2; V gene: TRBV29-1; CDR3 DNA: TGCAGCGTCGGGGGGGAGACCCAGTACTTC; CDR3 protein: CSVGGETQYF
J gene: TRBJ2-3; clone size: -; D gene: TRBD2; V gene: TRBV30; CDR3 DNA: TGTGCCTGGAGTTTAGATCCGGGACTAGTCACAGATACGCAGTATTTT; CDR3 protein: CAWSLDPGLVTDTQYF
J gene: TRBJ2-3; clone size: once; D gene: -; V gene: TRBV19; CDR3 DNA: TGTGCCAGTAGTATAGATCGAGAGCATAGTACAGATACGCAGTATTTT; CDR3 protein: CASSIDREHSTDTQYF
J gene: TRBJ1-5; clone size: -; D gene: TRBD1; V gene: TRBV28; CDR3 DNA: TGTGCCAGCAGTGGAACAGGGACAGGCTTCAATCAGCCCCAGCATTTT; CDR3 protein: CASSGTGTGFNQPQHF
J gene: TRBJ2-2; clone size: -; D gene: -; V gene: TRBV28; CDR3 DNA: TGTGCCAGCAGTTTTGTGTCGGAACAGGGGAGGACCGGGGAGCTGTTTTTT; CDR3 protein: CASSFVSEQGRTGELFF
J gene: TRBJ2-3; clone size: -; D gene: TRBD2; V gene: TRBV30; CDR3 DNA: TGTGCCTGGAGTGTACGGGGGGGAGATACGCAGTATTTT; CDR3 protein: CAWSVRGGDTQYF
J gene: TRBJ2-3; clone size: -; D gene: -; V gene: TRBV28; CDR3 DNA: TGTGCCAGCAGTTCCCCAGCAAGACACCGAGGGCAGTATTTT; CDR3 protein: CASSSPARHRGQYF
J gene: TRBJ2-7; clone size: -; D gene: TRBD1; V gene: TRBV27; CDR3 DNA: TGTGCCAGCAGTCCGAGCCGGGACAGGGCCTACGAGCAGTACTTC; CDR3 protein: CASSPSRDRAYEQYF
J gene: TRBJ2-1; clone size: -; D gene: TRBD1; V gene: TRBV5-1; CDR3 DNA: TGCGCCAGCAGATCAGGGGGCCTTAAAAATGAGCAGTTCTTC; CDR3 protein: CASRSGGLKNEQFF
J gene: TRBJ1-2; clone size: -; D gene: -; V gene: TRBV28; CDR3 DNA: TGTGCCAGCAATTGGGACCTCTTGGGTGGCTACACCTTC; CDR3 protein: CASNWDLLGGYTF
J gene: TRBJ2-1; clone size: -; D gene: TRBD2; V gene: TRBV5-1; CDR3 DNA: TGCGCCAGCAGCGGGAGGGAATGGACAAACAATGAGCAGTTCTTC; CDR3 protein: CASSGREWTNNEQFF
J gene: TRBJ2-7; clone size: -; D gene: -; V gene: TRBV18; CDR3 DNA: TGTGCCAGCTCACCAGACAGAAGCTCCTACGAGCAGTACTTC; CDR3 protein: CASSPDRSSYEQYF
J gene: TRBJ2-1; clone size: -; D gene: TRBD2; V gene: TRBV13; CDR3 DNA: TGTGCCAGCAGCCCGACACTAGCGGACCACTACAATGAGCAGTTCTTC; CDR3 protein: CASSPTLADHYNEQFF
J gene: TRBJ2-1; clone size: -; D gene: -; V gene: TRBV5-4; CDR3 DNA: TGTGCCAGCAGCGATAAGTCGGGACCCCCTTTCAATGAGCAGTTCTTC; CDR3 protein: CASSDKSGPPFNEQFF
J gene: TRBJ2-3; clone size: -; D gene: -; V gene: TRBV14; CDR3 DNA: TGTGCCAGCAGCCAAGTGGCACCCAACGGAGATACGCAGTATTTT; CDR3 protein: CASSQVAPNGDTQYF